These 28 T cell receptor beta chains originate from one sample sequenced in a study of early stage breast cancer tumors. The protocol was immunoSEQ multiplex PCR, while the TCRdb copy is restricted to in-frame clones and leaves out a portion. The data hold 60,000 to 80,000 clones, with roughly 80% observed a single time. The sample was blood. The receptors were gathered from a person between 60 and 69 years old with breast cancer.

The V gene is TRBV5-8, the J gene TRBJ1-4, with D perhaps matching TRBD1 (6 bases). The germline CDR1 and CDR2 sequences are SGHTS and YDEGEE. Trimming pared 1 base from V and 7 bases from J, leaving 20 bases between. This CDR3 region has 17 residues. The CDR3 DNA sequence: TGTGCCAGCAGCTTGTTGGGCTTCAGGGGAGGGAGTGAAAAACTGTTTTTT. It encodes CASSLLGFRGGSEKLFF.

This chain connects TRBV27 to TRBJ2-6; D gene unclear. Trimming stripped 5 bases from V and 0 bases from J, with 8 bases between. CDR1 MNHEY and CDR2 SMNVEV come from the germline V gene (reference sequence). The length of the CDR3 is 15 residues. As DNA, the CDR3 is TGTGCCAGCAGTCCTGGGTTCTCTGGGGCCAACGTCCTGACTTTC. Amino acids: CASSPGFSGANVLTF.

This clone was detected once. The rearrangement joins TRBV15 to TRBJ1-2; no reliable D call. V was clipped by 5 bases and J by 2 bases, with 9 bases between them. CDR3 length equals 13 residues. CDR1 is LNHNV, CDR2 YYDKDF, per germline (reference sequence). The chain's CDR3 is CATSGPPNYGYTF. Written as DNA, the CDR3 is TGTGCCACCAGCGGACCCCCGAACTATGGCTACACCTTC. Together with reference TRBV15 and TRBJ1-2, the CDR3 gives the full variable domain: DAMVIQNPRYQVTQFGKPVTLSCSQTLNHNVMYWYQQKSSQAPKLLFHYYDKDFNNEADTPDNFQSRRPNTSFCFLDIRSPGLGDTAMYLCATSGPPNYGYTFGSGTRLTVV.

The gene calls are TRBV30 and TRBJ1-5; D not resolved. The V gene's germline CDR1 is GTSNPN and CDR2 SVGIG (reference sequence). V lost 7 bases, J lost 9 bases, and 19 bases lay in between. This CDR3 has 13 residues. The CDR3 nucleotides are TGTGCCTCAGGTCCCGGGAACTCACGGCCCCAGCATTTT. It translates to CASGPGNSRPQHF.

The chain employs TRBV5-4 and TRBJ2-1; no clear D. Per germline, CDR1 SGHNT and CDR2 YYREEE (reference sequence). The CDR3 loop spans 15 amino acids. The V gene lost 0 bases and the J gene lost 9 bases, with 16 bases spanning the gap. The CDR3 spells CASSLAFRPNGEQFF. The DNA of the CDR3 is TGTGCCAGCAGCTTGGCCTTTCGCCCAAATGGTGAGCAGTTCTTC.

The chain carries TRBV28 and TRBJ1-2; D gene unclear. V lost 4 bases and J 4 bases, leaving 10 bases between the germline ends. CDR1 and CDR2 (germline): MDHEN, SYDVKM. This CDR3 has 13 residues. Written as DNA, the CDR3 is TGTGCCAGCAGTTCCATTCCCTCCTATGGCTACACCTTC. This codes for CASSSIPSYGYTF.

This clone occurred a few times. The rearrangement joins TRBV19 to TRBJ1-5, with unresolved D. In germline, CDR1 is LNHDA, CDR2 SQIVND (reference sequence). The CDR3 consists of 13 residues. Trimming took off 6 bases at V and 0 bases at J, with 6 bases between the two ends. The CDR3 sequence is CASRIGSNQPQHF. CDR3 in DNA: TGTGCCAGTAGGATTGGTAGCAATCAGCCCCAGCATTTT. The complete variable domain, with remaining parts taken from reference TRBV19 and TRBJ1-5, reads DGGITQSPKYLFRKEGQNVTLSCEQNLNHDAMYWYRQDPGQGLRLIYYSQIVNDFQKGDIAEGYSVSREKKESFPLTVTSAQKNPTAFYLCASRIGSNQPQHFGDGTRLSIL.

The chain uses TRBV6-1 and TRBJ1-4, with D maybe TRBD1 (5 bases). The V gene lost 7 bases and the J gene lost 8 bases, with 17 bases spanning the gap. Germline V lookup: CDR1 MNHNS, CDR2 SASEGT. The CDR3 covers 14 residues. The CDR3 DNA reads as TGTGCCAGCACGGGGTTGACCGAGGGGGAAAAACTGTTTTTT. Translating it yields CASTGLTEGEKLFF.

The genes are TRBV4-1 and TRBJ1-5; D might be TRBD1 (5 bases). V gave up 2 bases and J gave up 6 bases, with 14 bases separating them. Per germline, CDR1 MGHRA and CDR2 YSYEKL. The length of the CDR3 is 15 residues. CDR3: CASSQPTRGIQPQHF. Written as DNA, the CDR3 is TGCGCCAGCAGCCAACCAACGCGGGGGATTCAGCCCCAGCATTTT.

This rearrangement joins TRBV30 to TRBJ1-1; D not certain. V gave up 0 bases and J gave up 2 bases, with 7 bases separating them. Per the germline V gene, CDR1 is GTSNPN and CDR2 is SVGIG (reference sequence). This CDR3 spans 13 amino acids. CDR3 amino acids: CAWSVTVNTEAFF. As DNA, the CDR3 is TGTGCCTGGAGTGTTACGGTAAACACTGAAGCTTTCTTT.

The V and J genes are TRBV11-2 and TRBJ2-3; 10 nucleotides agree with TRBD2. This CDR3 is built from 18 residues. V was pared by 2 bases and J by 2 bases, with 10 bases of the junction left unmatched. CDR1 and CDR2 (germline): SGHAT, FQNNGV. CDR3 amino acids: CASSLSGLAVNHTDTQYF. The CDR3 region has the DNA TGTGCCAGCAGCTTATCCGGACTAGCGGTCAACCACACAGATACGCAGTATTTT.

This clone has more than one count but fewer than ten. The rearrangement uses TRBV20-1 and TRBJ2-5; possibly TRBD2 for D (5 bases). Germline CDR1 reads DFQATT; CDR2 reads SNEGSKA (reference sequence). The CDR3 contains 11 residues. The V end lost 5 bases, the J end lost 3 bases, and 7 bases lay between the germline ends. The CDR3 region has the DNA TGCAGTGCTTACGGGAAAGAGACCCAGTACTTC. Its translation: CSAYGKETQYF.

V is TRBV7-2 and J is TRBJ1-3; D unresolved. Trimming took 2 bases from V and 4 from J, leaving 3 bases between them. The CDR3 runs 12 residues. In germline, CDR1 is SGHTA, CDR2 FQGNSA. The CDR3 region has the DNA TGTGCCAGCAGCTTATCGGGAAACACCATATATTTT. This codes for CASSLSGNTIYF.

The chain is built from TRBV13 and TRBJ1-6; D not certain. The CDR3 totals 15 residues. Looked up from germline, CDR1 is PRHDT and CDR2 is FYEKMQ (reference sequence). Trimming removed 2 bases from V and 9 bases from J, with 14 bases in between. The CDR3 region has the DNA TGTGCCAGCAGCTTATCGTTAGGGTTTGGTTCACCCCTCCACTTT. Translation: CASSLSLGFGSPLHF.

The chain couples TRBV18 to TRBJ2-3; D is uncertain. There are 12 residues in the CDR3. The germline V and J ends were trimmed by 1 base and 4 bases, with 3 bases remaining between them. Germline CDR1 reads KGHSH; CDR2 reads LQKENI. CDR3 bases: TGTGCCAGCTCACCACGGGCAGATACGCAGTATTTT. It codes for CASSPRADTQYF.

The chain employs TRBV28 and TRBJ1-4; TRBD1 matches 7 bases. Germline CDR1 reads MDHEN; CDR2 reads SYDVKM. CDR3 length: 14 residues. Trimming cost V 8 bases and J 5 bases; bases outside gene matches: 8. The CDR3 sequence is CASQGGRGNEKLFF. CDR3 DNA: TGTGCCAGCCAAGGAGGCAGGGGGAATGAAAAACTGTTTTTT.

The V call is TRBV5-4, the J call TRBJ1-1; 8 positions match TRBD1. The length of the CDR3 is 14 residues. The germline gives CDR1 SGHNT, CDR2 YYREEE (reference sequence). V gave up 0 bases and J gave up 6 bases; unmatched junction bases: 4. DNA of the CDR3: TGTGCCAGCAGCTTGGGGGACAGGCCTGCTGAAGCTTTCTTT. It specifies CASSLGDRPAEAFF.

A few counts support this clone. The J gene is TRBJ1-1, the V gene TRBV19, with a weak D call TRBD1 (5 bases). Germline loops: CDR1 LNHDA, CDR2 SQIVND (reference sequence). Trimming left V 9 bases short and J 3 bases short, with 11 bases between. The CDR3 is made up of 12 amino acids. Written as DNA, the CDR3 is TGTGCCAGCTCGGTGACAGACACTGAAGCTTTCTTT. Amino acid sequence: CASSVTDTEAFF.

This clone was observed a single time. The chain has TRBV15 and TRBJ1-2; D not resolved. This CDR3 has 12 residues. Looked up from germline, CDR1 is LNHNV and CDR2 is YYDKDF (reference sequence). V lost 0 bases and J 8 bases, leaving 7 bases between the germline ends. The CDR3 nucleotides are TGTGCCACCAGCAGAGATGATGGGGGCTACACCTTC. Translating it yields CATSRDDGGYTF.

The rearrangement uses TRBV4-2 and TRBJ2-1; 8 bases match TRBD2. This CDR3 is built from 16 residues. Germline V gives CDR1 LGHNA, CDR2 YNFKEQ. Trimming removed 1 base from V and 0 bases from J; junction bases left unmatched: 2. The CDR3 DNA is TGTGCCAGCAGCCAAGCCGGGACTAGCTCCTACAATGAGCAGTTCTTC. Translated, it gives CASSQAGTSSYNEQFF.

The CDR3 sequence is CASRRQLDSGNTIYF. As DNA, the CDR3 is TGCGCCAGCAGACGACAGTTAGACTCTGGAAACACCATATATTTT. This chain connects TRBV5-1 to TRBJ1-3, with a tentative D call TRBD1 (5 bases). CDR3 length: 15 residues. The germline V and J ends were trimmed by 5 bases and 0 bases, with 12 bases remaining between them. Germline CDR1 reads SGHRS; CDR2 reads YFSETQ.

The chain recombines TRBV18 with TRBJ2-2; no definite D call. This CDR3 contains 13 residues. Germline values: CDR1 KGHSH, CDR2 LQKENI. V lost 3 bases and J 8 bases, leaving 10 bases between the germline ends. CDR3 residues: CASSPEELGELFF. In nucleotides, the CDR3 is TGTGCCAGCTCACCCGAAGAACTTGGGGAGCTGTTTTTT. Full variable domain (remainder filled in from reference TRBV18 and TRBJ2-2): NAGVMQNPRHLVRRRGQEARLRCSPMKGHSHVYWYRQLPEEGLKFMVYLQKENIIDESGMPKERFSAEFPKEGPSILRIQQVVRGDSAAYFCASSPEELGELFFGEGSRLTVL.

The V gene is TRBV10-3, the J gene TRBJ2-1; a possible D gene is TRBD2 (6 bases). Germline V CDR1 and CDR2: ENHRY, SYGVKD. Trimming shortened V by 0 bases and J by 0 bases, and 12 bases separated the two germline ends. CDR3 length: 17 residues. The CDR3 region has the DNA TGTGCCATCAGTGAGTCGGAGCGGGCGAGCTCCTACAATGAGCAGTTCTTC. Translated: CAISESERASSYNEQFF.

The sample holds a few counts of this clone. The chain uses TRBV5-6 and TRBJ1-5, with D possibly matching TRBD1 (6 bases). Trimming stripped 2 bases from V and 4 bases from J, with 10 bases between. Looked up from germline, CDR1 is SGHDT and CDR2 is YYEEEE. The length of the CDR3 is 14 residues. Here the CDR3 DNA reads TGTGCCAGCAGCTTTCAGACAGGTAATCAGCCCCAGCATTTT. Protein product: CASSFQTGNQPQHF.

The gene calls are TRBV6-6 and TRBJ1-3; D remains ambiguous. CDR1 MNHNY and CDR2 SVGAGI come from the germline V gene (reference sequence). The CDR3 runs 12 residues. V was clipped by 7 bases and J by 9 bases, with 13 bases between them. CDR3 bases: TGTGCCAGCAAAGAGAGCGAGACCACCATATATTTT. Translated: CASKESETTIYF.

CDR3 DNA sequence: TGCGCCAGCAGCCCGGAGGGCGATGAGCAGTTCTTC. The encoded protein is CASSPEGDEQFF. The chain has TRBV5-1 and TRBJ2-1, with D perhaps TRBD2 (6 bases). The CDR3 covers 12 residues. Trimming pared 4 bases from V and 8 bases from J, leaving 10 bases between. Germline CDR1 and CDR2: SGHRS and YFSETQ.

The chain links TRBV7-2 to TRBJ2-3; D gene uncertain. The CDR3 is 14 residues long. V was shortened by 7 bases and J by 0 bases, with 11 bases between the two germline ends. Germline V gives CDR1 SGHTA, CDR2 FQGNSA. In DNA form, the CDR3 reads TGTGCCAGCACGGACGACTTGAGCACAGATACGCAGTATTTT. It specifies CASTDDLSTDTQYF.

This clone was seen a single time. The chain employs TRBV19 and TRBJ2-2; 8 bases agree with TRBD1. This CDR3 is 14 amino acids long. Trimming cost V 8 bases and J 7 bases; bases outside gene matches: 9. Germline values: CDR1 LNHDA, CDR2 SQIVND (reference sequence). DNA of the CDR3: TGTGCCAGTGGGACAGGAGCCCGATTCGGGGAGCTGTTTTTT. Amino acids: CASGTGARFGELFF.